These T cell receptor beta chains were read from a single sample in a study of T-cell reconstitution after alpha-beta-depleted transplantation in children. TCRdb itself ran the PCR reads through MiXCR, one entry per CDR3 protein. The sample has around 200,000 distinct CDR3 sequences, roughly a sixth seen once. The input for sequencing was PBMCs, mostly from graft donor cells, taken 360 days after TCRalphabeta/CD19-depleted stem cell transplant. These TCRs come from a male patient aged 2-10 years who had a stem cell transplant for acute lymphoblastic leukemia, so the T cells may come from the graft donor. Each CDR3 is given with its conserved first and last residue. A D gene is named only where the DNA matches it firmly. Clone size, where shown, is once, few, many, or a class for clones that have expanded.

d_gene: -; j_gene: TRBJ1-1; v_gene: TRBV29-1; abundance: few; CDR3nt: TGCAGCGTTGAAGAGGACGGTTGGACTGAAGCTTTCTTT; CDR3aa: CSVEEDGWTEAFF
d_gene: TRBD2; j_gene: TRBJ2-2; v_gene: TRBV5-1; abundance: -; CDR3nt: TGCGCCAGCAGCTTGTCTGGCGGGGGGTCCGGGGAGCTGTTTTTT; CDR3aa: CASSLSGGGSGELFF
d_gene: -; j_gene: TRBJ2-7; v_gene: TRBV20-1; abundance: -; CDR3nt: TGCAGTGCCCCGGGGAACTACGAGCAGTACTTC; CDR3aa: CSAPGNYEQYF
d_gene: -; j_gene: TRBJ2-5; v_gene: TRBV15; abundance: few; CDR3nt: TGTGCCACCAGCAGAGAAGACAGCATTCGGGAGACCCAGTACTTC; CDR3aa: CATSREDSIRETQYF
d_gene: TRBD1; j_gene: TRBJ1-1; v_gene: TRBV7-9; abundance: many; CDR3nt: TGTGCCAGCAGCAAACAGGGGCGGGAGCCTGAAGCTTTCTTT; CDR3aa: CASSKQGREPEAFF
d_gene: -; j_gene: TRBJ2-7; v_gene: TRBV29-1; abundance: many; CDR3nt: TGCAGCGTTGAAGAGGGGGTTTTTCCCTACGAGCAGTACTTC; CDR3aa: CSVEEGVFPYEQYF
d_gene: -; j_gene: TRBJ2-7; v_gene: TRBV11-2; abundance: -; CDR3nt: TGTGCCAGCAGCCTCCAGTTAGGGGGTTCATCCTACGAGCAGTACTTC; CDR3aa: CASSLQLGGSSYEQYF
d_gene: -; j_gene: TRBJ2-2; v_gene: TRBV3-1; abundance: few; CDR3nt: TGTGCCAGCAGCCAAGTTGTGGGAGAAGGAGCCGGGGAGCTGTTTTTT; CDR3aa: CASSQVVGEGAGELFF
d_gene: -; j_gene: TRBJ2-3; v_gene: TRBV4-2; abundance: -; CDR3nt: TGTGCCAGCAGTCCCACCGCCTCTAGCGCCTCCACAGATACGCAGTATTTT; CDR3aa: CASSPTASSASTDTQYF
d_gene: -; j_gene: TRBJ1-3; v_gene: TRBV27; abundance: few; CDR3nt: TGTGCCAGCAGTTTTCGTGGGCTTGGAAACACCATATATTTT; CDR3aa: CASSFRGLGNTIYF
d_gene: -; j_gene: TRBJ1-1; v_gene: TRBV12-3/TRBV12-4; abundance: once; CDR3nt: TGTGCCAGCAGTTTACCGAACACTGAAGCTTTCTTT; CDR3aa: CASSLPNTEAFF
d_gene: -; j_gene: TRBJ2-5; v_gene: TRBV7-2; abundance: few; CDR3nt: TGTGCCAGCAGCTTAACCGGTGAGGCCCAGTACTTC; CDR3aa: CASSLTGEAQYF
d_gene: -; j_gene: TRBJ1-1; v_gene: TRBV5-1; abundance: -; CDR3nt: TGCGCCAGCAGGGAACATGGAGGTTCCGAAGCTTTCTTT; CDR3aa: CASREHGGSEAFF
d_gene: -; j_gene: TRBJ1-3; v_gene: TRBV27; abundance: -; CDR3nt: TGTGCCAGCAGTTTAAGAGGGCACTCTGGAAACACCATATATTTT; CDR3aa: CASSLRGHSGNTIYF
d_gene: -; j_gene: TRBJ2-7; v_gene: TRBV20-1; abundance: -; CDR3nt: TGCAGTGCTAATTTCCCGGGCTACGAGCAGTACTTC; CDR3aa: CSANFPGYEQYF
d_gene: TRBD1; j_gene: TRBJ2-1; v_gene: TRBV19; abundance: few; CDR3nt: TGTGCCAGTAGTCCCATCCGGGACAGCCTCAACAATGAGCAGTTCTTC; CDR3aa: CASSPIRDSLNNEQFF
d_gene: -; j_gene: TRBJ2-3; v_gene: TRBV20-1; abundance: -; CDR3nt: TGCAGTGCTAGTGGGGGCAGATCGGGCACAGATACGCAGTATTTT; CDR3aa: CSASGGRSGTDTQYF
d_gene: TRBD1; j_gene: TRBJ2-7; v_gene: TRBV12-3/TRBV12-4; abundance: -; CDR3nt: TGTGCCAGCAGTTCTTCTTCTTCCTCCGGGACAGGTTTCTACGAGCAGTACTTC; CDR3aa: CASSSSSSSGTGFYEQYF
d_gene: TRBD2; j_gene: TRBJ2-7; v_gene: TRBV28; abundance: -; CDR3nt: TGTGCCAGCAGTTCCCCAGCGGGGAGACACTACGAGCAGTACTTC; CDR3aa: CASSSPAGRHYEQYF
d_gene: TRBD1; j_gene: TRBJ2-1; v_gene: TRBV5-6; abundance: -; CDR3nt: TGTGCCAGCAGCTACACAGGGGTCATTGAGCAGTTCTTC; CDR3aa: CASSYTGVIEQFF
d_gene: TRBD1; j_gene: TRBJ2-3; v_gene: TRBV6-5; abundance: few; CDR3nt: TGTGCCAGCAGTTACACCACAGGGGGCTCCCCCGGTACGCAGTATTTT; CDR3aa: CASSYTTGGSPGTQYF
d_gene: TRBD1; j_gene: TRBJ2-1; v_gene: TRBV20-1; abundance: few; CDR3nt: TGCAGTGCTAGAGATATTGGGACAGGGACCCACAATGAGCAGTTCTTC; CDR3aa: CSARDIGTGTHNEQFF
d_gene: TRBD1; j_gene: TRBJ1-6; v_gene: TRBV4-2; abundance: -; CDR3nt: TGTGCCAGCAGCCGTGGGACAGGGTCACCCCTCCACTTT; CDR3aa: CASSRGTGSPLHF
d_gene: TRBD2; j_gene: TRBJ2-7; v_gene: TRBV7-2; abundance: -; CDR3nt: TGTGCCAGCAGCTGGCCAGCGGGAATCTACGAGCAGTACTTC; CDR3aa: CASSWPAGIYEQYF
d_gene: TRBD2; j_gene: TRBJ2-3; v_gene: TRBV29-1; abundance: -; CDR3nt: TGCAGCGCCGACGCGGGGGCAGATACGCAGTATTTT; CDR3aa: CSADAGADTQYF
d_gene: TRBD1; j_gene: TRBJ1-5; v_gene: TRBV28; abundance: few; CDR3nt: TGTGCCAGCAGGAGCCAGACAGGGGGCCTTTATAGCAATCAGCCCCAGCATTTT; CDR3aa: CASRSQTGGLYSNQPQHF
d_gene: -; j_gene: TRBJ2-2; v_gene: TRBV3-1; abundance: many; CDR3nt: TGTGCCAGCAGCCAAGATCTGAGGACCGGGGAGCTGTTTTTT; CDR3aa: CASSQDLRTGELFF
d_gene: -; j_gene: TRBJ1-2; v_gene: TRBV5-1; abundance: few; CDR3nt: TGCGCCAGCAGCTTCGGATCCGAGATGTGGATCTTTGGCTACACCTTC; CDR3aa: CASSFGSEMWIFGYTF
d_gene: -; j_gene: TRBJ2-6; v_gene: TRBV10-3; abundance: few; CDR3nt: TGTGCCATCAGTGAGTGGATCCTCTCTGGGGCCAACGTCCTGACTTTC; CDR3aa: CAISEWILSGANVLTF
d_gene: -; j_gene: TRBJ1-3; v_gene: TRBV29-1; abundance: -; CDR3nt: TGCAGCGTTGCCTCGGGAGTTAATGGAAACACCATATATTTT; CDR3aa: CSVASGVNGNTIYF
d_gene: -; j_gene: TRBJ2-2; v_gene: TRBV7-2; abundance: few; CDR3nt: TGTGCCAGCAGCTTGAAGCGGGCTCTCGCCGAGCTGTTTTTT; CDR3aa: CASSLKRALAELFF
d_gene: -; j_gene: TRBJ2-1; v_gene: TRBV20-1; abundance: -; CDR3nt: TGCAGTGCTAGAGGCACAGTCCTGACCTACAATGAGCAGTTCTTC; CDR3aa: CSARGTVLTYNEQFF
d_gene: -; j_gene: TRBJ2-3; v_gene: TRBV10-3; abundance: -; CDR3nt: TGTGCCATCAGCCCAGGGTCAGATACGCAGTATTTT; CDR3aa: CAISPGSDTQYF
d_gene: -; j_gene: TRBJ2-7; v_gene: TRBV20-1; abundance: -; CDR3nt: TGCAGTGTCCGGGTCACCTACGAGCAGTACTTC; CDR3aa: CSVRVTYEQYF
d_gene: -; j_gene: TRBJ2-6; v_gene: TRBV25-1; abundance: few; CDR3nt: TGTGCCAGCAGCTTGACCGCCCCACGCCACTCTGGGGCCAACGTCCTGACTTTC; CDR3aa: CASSLTAPRHSGANVLTF
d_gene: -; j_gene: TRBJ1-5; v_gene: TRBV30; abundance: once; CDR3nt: TGTGCCTGGAGTGTACAGCGGGGGGATCAGCCCCAGCATTTT; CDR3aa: CAWSVQRGDQPQHF
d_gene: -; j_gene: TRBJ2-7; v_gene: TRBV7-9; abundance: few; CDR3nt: TGTGCCAGCAGCTTAGCGCATCGGTCGGTCGAGCAGTACTTC; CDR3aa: CASSLAHRSVEQYF
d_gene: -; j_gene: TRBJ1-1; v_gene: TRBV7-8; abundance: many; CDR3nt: TGTGCCAGCAGCCTTTTCGTGGGGACGAACACTGAAGCTTTCTTT; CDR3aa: CASSLFVGTNTEAFF
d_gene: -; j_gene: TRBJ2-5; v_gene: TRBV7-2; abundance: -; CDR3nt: TGTGCCAGCAGCTTAGCGGGGCAAAACGGAGAGACCCAGTACTTC; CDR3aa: CASSLAGQNGETQYF
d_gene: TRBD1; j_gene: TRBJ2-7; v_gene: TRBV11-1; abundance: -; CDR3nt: TGTGCCAGCAGCCTCTCGAAGAGCGGGACAGGGATGTTCTGGGAGCAGTACTTC; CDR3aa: CASSLSKSGTGMFWEQYF
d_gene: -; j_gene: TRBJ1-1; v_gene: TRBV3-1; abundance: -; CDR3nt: TGTGCCAGCAGCCACCTGACAATCCTGAACACTGAAGCTTTCTTT; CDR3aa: CASSHLTILNTEAFF